The 10 T cell receptor beta chains reported below all come from one sample, sequenced in a study of cytomegalovirus exposure and HLA in healthy donors (dated by TCRdb to 2016 to 2017). Receptor amplification or capture employed the immunoSEQ multiplex PCR assay. A mixture of 60 forward primers for TCR Vbeta segments and 13 reverse primers for TCR Jbeta segments was used in the multiplex PCR. The source is immuneACCESS, and TCRdb retained only in-frame sequences with V and J called. Part of the clones is not carried over; for the studies checked, unresolved V genes explain less than half of this, and the remainder is unexplained. Within this sample are some 130,000 clones, with 70% to 80% of them counted one time only. About 2.2% of the sample is held by the ten biggest clonotypes. The sample was PBMCs. All receptors derive from a man in his thirties or forties in good health and CMV-seronegative.

This chain links TRBV7-2 with TRBJ2-1; 8 bases are a match to TRBD2. J gave up 4 bases and V 3 bases, and 5 bases lay outside the gene matches. Germline V gives CDR1 SGHTA, CDR2 FQGNSA. CDR3 length equals 15 residues. CDR3 sequence reads: CASSFLAGSYNEQFF. CDR3 sequence (DNA): TGTGCCAGCAGCTTTCTAGCGGGTTCTTACAATGAGCAGTTCTTC. The complete variable domain, with remaining parts taken from reference TRBV7-2 and TRBJ2-1, reads GAGVSQSPSNKVTEKGKDVELRCDPISGHTALYWYRQSLGQGLEFLIYFQGNSAPDKSGLPSDRFSAERTGGSVSTLTIQRTQQEDSAVYLCASSFLAGSYNEQFFGPGTRLTVL.

This rearrangement joins TRBV4-1 to TRBJ2-3; 11 bases map to TRBD2. This CDR3 is 18 amino acids long. J lost 2 bases, V lost 3 bases, and 10 bases had no gene match. Germline V lookup: CDR1 MGHRA, CDR2 YSYEKL. The CDR3 DNA sequence: TGCGCCAGCAGCCACATTGGGAATAGCGGGAGGGACACAGATACGCAGTATTTT. It encodes CASSHIGNSGRDTDTQYF.

There are many counts of this clone. The CDR3 sequence: CASSLVRDGRHGYTF. DNA for the CDR3: TGTGCCAGCAGTCTGGTCCGGGACGGGAGACATGGCTACACCTTC. The V gene is TRBV7-2, the J gene TRBJ1-2, with TRBD1 as a possible D gene (5 bases). Per the germline V gene, CDR1 is SGHTA and CDR2 is FQGNSA. The CDR3 has 15 amino acids. The V and J ends lost 6 bases and 6 bases respectively, with 20 bases between them.

The chain is built from TRBV19 and TRBJ2-3, with 7 bases that match TRBD2. V shed 4 bases, J shed 5 bases, and the junction held 9 bases outside the gene matches. From germline, CDR1 is LNHDA and CDR2 SQIVND (reference sequence). The CDR3 has 15 residues. Here the CDR3 reads CASSSERGVGDTQYF. In DNA form, the CDR3 reads TGTGCCAGTAGTAGCGAGCGGGGAGTGGGAGATACGCAGTATTTT.

The rearrangement links TRBV7-2 to TRBJ2-7; 12 positions agree with TRBD2. The J segment lost 4 bases and the V segment lost 3 bases, leaving 4 bases of the junction unmatched. Looked up from germline, CDR1 is SGHTA and CDR2 is FQGNSA. This CDR3 comprises 15 residues. The CDR3 bases are TGTGCCAGCAGCTTGACTAGCGGGAGCGGGTACGAGCAGTACTTC. Protein: CASSLTSGSGYEQYF.

The chain is built from TRBV14 and TRBJ2-7, with D possibly TRBD2 on 6 matching bases. From germline, CDR1 is SGHDN and CDR2 FVKESK. The CDR3 loop spans 15 amino acids. Trimming stripped 0 bases from V and 0 bases from J, with 9 bases between. CDR3 loop: CASSQEEGSSYEQYF. DNA for the CDR3: TGTGCCAGCAGCCAAGAGGAGGGAAGCTCCTACGAGCAGTACTTC.

The chain combines TRBV2 with TRBJ2-5; TRBD2 aligns across 10 bases. Germline V CDR1 and CDR2: SNHLY, FYNNEI. The J segment lost 6 bases and the V segment lost 6 bases, leaving 7 bases of the junction unmatched. This CDR3 spans 14 amino acids. CDR3 sequence reads: CASRPGLAVKTQYF. CDR3 sequence (DNA): TGTGCCAGCAGGCCTGGACTAGCGGTTAAGACCCAGTACTTC.

The chain recombines TRBV7-8 with TRBJ2-3; D call uncertain. The CDR3 consists of 14 residues. Looked up from germline, CDR1 is SGHVS and CDR2 is FQNEAQ. Trimming removed 6 bases from V and 3 bases from J, with 13 bases in between. CDR3 in amino acids: CASSLLETTDTQYF. The CDR3 DNA reads TGTGCCAGCAGTCTATTAGAGACTACAGATACGCAGTATTTT.

The chain links TRBV19 to TRBJ1-1; TRBD1 agrees at 7 bases. CDR3 length: 17 amino acids. Germline V lookup: CDR1 LNHDA, CDR2 SQIVND (reference sequence). V was pared by 0 bases and J by 0 bases, with 7 bases of the junction left unmatched. The CDR3 DNA sequence: TGTGCCAGTAGTATAGACCCAAGACAGGGACTGAACACTGAAGCTTTCTTT. This encodes CASSIDPRQGLNTEAFF. Drawing the rest from reference TRBV19 and TRBJ1-1, the complete variable domain is DGGITQSPKYLFRKEGQNVTLSCEQNLNHDAMYWYRQDPGQGLRLIYYSQIVNDFQKGDIAEGYSVSREKKESFPLTVTSAQKNPTAFYLCASSIDPRQGLNTEAFFGQGTRLTVV.

This clone appeared once. The gene calls are TRBV7-8 and TRBJ1-1; no clear D gene. This CDR3 region has 13 residues. Germline V gene lookup returns CDR1 SGHVS and CDR2 FQNEAQ. V dropped 1 base and J dropped 4 bases, with 7 bases sitting between them. CDR3 sequence reads: CASSLDQFTEAFF. The CDR3 DNA is TGTGCCAGCAGCTTAGACCAGTTCACTGAAGCTTTCTTT.